This TCR beta chain was recorded in a study of T cells in Graves' hyperthyroidism and ophthalmopathy. General study results and limits: Ophthalmopathy was identified by the model a median 6.5 months ahead of onset. A model built on 13 V-J features separated ophthalmopathy from stable hyperthyroidism.

A remark on this clonotype: What it binds is not known.

Any patient presenting with uncontrolled infection, other autoimmune disease, pregnancy or lactation was left out. PBMCs stemmed from about 9.7 ml fresh peripheral blood. V lost 0 bases to trimming and J lost 9 bases, with 13 bases between them. CDR3 length: 14 residues. Germline CDR1 is SGHRS and CDR2 is YFSETQ. From RNA transcripts, TCR beta CDR3 regions were amplified. With the HTBI primer set, the TCR CDR3 went through a first round of RT-PCR. TCRdb reprocessed the multiplex PCR reads with MiXCR, giving one entry per CDR3 protein. Of about 460,000 distinct CDR3 sequences listed, about 20% were seen once; the top ten hold approximately 49%.

This chain links TRBV5-1 with TRBJ2-1, with a possible D match to TRBD1 (5 bases). The sequenced sample consisted of blood. The TCR comes from a woman aged 70-85 years with Graves' ophthalmopathy. Written as DNA, the CDR3 is TGCGCCAGCAGCTTGGGTCAGGGAAAGACTGAGCAGTTCTTC. This gives the protein CASSLGQGKTEQFF.